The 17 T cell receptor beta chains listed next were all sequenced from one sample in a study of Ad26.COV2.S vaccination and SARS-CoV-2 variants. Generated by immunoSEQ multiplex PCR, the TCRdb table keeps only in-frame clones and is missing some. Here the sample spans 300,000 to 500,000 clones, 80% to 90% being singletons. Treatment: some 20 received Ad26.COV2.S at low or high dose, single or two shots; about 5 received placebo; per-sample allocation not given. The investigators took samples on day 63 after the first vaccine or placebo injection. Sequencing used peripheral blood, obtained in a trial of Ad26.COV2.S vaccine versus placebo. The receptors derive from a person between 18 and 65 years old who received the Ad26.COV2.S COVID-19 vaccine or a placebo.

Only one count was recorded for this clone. In DNA, the CDR3 is TGTGCCAGCAGCGATCCCGGGACTAAAGTCGGGAACGAGCAGTACTTC. This codes for CASSDPGTKVGNEQYF. This sequence joins TRBV7-9 and TRBJ2-7; 7 bases are shared with TRBD2. From germline, CDR1 is SEHNR and CDR2 FQNEAQ (reference sequence). J was trimmed by 5 bases and V by 5 bases; bases with no gene match: 15. The CDR3 is made up of 16 amino acids. The full variable domain, completed using reference TRBV7-9 and TRBJ2-7, is DTGVSQNPRHKITKRGQNVTFRCDPISEHNRLYWYRQTLGQGPEFLTYFQNEAQLEKSRLLSDRFSAERPKGSFSTLEIQRTEQGDSAMYLCASSDPGTKVGNEQYFGPGTRLTVT.

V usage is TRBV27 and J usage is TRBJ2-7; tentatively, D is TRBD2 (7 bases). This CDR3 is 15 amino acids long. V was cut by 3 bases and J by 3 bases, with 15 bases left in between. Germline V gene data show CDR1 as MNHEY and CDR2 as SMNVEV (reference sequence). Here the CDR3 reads CASSLKGGGRYEQYF. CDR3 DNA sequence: TGTGCCAGCAGTTTGAAGGGGGGAGGGCGCTACGAGCAGTACTTC.

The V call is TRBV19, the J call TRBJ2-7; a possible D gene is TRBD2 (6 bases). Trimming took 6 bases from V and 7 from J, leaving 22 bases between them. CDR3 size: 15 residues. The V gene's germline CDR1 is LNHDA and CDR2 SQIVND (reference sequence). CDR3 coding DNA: TGTGCCAGTAGCCGCGGGGACGGATTTCCCCTTGAGCAGTACTTC. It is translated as CASSRGDGFPLEQYF.

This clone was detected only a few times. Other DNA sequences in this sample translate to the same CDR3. CDR3 sequence: CASSQERRTEAFF. The CDR3 nucleotides read TGCGCCAGCAGCCAAGAGCGGAGGACTGAAGCTTTCTTT. This chain joins TRBV4-1 and TRBJ1-1, with no clear D. This CDR3 comprises 13 residues. Germline loops: CDR1 MGHRA, CDR2 YSYEKL. The V end lost 0 bases, the J end lost 5 bases, and 7 bases lay between the germline ends.

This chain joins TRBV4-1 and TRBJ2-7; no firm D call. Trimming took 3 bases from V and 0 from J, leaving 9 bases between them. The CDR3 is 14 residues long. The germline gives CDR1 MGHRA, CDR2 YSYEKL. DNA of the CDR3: TGCGCCAGCAGCCAGATCGTTCGCTCCTACGAGCAGTACTTC. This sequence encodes CASSQIVRSYEQYF.

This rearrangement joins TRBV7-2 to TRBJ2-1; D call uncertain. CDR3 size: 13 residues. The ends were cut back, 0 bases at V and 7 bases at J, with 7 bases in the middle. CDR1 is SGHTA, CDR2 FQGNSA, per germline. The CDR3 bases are TGTGCCAGCAGCTTAGCGGTTGCAAATGAGCAGTTCTTC. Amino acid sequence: CASSLAVANEQFF.

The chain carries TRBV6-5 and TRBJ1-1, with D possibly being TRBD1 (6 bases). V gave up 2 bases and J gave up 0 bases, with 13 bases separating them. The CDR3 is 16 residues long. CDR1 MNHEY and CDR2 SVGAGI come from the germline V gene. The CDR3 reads CASSYGDRRLNTEAFF. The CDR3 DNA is TGTGCCAGCAGTTACGGAGACAGGCGACTGAACACTGAAGCTTTCTTT.

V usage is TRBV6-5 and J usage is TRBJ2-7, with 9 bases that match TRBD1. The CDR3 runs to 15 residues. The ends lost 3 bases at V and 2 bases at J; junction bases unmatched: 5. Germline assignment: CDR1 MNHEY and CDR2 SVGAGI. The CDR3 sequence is CASSYGDRATYEQYF. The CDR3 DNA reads TGTGCCAGCAGTTATGGGGACAGGGCCACCTACGAGCAGTACTTC.

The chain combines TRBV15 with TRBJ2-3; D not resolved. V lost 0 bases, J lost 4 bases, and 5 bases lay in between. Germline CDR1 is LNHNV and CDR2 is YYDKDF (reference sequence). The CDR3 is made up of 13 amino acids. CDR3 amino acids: CATSRDRSDTQYF. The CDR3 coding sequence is TGTGCCACCAGCAGAGATAGGTCAGATACGCAGTATTTT.

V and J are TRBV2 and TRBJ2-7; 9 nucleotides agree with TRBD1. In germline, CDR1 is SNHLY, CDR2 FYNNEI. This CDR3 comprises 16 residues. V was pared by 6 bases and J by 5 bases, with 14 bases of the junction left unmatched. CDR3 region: CASRALTGQGLHEQYF. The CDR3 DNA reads TGTGCCAGCAGAGCATTAACGGGACAGGGTCTCCACGAGCAGTACTTC.

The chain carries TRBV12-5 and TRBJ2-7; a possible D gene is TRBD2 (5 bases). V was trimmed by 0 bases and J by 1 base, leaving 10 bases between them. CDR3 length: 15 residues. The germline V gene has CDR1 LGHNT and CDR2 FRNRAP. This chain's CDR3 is CASGLVSGRSYEQYF. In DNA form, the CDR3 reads TGTGCTAGTGGTTTGGTAAGCGGACGTTCCTACGAGCAGTACTTC.

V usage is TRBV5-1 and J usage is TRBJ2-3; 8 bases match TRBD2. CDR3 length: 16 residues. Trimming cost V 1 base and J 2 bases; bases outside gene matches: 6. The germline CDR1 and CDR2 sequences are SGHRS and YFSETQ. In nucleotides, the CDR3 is TGCGCCAGCAGCTTGAGTAGCGGGGACTTCACAGATACGCAGTATTTT. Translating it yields CASSLSSGDFTDTQYF. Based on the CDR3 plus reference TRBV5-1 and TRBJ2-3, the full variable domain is KAGVTQTPRYLIKTRGQQVTLSCSPISGHRSVSWYQQTPGQGLQFLFEYFSETQRNKGNFPGRFSGRQFSNSRSEMNVSTLELGDSALYLCASSLSSGDFTDTQYFGPGTRLTVL.

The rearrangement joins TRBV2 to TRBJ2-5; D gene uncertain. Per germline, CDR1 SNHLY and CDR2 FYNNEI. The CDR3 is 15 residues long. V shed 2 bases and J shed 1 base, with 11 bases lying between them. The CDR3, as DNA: TGTGCCAGCAGTGAATTGCTTGGCAGCCAAGAGACCCAGTACTTC. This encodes CASSELLGSQETQYF. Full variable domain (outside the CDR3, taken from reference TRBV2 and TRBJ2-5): EPEVTQTPSHQVTQMGQEVILRCVPISNHLYFYWYRQILGQKVEFLVSFYNNEISEKSEIFDDQFSVERPDGSNFTLKIRSTKLEDSAMYFCASSELLGSQETQYFGPGTRLLVL.

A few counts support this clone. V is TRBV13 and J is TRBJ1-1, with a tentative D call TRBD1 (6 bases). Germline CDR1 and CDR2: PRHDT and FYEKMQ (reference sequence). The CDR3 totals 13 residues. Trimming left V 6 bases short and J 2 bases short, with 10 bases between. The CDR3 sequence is CASRLQGNTEAFF. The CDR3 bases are TGTGCCAGCAGGTTACAGGGTAACACTGAAGCTTTCTTT.

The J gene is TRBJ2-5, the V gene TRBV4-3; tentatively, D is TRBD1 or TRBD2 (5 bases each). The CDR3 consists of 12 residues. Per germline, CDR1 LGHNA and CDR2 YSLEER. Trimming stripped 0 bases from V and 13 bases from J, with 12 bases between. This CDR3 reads CASSQDLGPGYF. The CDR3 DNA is TGCGCCAGCAGCCAAGATTTGGGACCGGGGTACTTC.

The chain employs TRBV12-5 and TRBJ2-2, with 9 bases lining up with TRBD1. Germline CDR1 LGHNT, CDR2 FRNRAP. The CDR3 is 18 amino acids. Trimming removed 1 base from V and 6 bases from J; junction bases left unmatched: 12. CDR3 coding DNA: TGTGCTAGTGGTTTGGGCTACTCCACAGGGGGCCGGCCCGGGGAGCTGTTTTTT. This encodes CASGLGYSTGGRPGELFF. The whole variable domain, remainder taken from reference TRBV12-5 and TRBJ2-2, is DARVTQTPRHKVTEMGQEVTMRCQPILGHNTVFWYRQTMMQGLELLAYFRNRAPLDDSGMPKDRFSAEMPDATLATLKIQPSEPRDSAVYFCASGLGYSTGGRPGELFFGEGSRLTVL.

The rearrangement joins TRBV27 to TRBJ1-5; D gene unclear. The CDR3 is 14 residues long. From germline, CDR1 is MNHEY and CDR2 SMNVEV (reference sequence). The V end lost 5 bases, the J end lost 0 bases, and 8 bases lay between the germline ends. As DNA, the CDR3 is TGTGCCAGCAGTCCCAGGACTAGCAATCAGCCCCAGCATTTT. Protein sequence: CASSPRTSNQPQHF.